Listed below are T cell receptor beta chains from one sample, sequenced in a study of T-cell reconstitution after alpha-beta-depleted transplantation in children. TCRdb analysed the PCR reads with MiXCR anew, one entry per CDR3 protein. The table lists about 260,000 distinct CDR3 sequences, roughly 7.7% of them singletons. The sample was PBMCs, mostly from graft donor cells, taken 180 days after TCRalphabeta/CD19-depleted stem cell transplant. These receptors all stem from a male patient between 5 and 17 years old who had a stem cell transplant for acute lymphoblastic leukemia, so the T cells may come from the graft donor. CDR3s include the opening cysteine and the closing phenylalanine or tryptophan. D genes are given only for firm matches. A row's size may be missing; if present it is once, few, many or a size class.

cdr3_length,j_call,v_call,clone_size,d_call,cdr3_nt,cdr3_aa
13,TRBJ1-1,TRBV12-3/TRBV12-4,NA,TRBD1,TGTGCCAGCAGGCGAATCGACAGGGGATGCGCTTTCTTT,CASRRIDRGCAFF
14,TRBJ1-1,TRBV19,few,NA,TGTGCCAGTAGTATCCCTCCAATGAACACTGAAGCTTTCTTT,CASSIPPMNTEAFF
14,TRBJ2-7,TRBV28,many,NA,TGTGCCAGCAGTGAGCAGGGGAAGTCCTACGAGCAGTACTTC,CASSEQGKSYEQYF
14,TRBJ2-7,TRBV4-1,many,NA,TGCGCCAGCAGCCAAGCCCAGACAGGACGCGAGCAGTACTTC,CASSQAQTGREQYF
19,TRBJ1-2,TRBV12-3/TRBV12-4,NA,TRBD1,TGTGCCAGCACCTCGGGGGGCCACAGGGGCCCAAAACCAATCTATGGCTACACCTTC,CASTSGGHRGPKPIYGYTF
18,TRBJ2-7,TRBV6-5,many,TRBD2,TGTGCCAGCAGTTATGGCGGGGGGACTCCCTACACCTCCTACGAGCAGTACTTC,CASSYGGGTPYTSYEQYF
16,TRBJ2-4,TRBV4-3,many,NA,TGCGCCAGCAGCCAATGGGCCCGGGACATCAAAAACATTCAGTACTTC,CASSQWARDIKNIQYF
13,TRBJ1-1,TRBV29-1,many,NA,TGCAGCGTTGAGGGTTTTATAGACACTGAAGCTTTCTTT,CSVEGFIDTEAFF
11,TRBJ2-3,TRBV6-5,many,NA,TGTGCCAGCAGTAAAGAGGATACGCAGTATTTT,CASSKEDTQYF
17,TRBJ2-7,TRBV20-1,many,TRBD2,TGCAGTGCTAGGGGCGGACTAGCGGGGTTTAGCTCCTACGAGCAGTACTTC,CSARGGLAGFSSYEQYF
16,TRBJ2-1,TRBV9,NA,TRBD2,TGTGCCAGCAGCGTAACGGGGGGGGCCTCCTACAATGAGCAGTTCTTC,CASSVTGGASYNEQFF
16,TRBJ2-3,TRBV7-8,many,TRBD2,TGTGCCAGCAACCACCCCGGACTAGCGGCAACAGATACGCAGTATTTT,CASNHPGLAATDTQYF
15,TRBJ2-5,TRBV30,many,TRBD1,TGTGCCTGGAGTGGACAGACAGGGCACCAAGAGACCCAGTACTTC,CAWSGQTGHQETQYF
17,TRBJ1-2,TRBV6-5,many,TRBD1,TGTGCCAGCAGTTACTCTGTCTACGGACAGGGGAACTATGGCTACACCTTC,CASSYSVYGQGNYGYTF
13,TRBJ2-3,TRBV29-1,many,TRBD2,TGCAGCGGCCAACCGCGGGGGGGATATACGCAGTATTTT,CSGQPRGGYTQYF
15,TRBJ2-7,TRBV20-1,many,TRBD2,TGCAGTGCCATTAGCGGGGGGGCCGGGTCGTACGAGCAGTACTTC,CSAISGGAGSYEQYF
14,TRBJ1-2,TRBV28,many,NA,TGTGCCAGCAGGGGCAGGGTAAACAACTATGGCTACACCTTC,CASRGRVNNYGYTF
11,TRBJ2-5,TRBV20-1,many,NA,TGCAGTGCTACGGTGGGGGAGACCCAGTACTTC,CSATVGETQYF
15,TRBJ2-7,TRBV28,many,NA,TGTGCCAGCAGTAACCCTACAGGGATCATCCACGAGCAGTACTTC,CASSNPTGIIHEQYF
16,TRBJ2-5,TRBV6-1,NA,TRBD2,TGTGCCAGCAGCCACTTCCGAAGTAGCGGGAGAGAGACCCAGTACTTC,CASSHFRSSGRETQYF
16,TRBJ2-2,TRBV5-1,many,TRBD1,TGCGCCAGCAGCTCGGCGGGGACAGGGCCCACCGGGGAGCTGTTTTTT,CASSSAGTGPTGELFF
15,TRBJ2-5,TRBV2,many,NA,TGTGCCAGCAGCGCCGCTAGCGTGGGCATGCGGACCCAGTACTTC,CASSAASVGMRTQYF
18,TRBJ2-1,TRBV4-1,many,NA,TGCGCCAGCAGCCAAGATCGGGGACTGGGGCGGGAATGGAATGAGCAGTTCTTC,CASSQDRGLGREWNEQFF
14,TRBJ2-1,TRBV7-3,many,TRBD2,TGTGCCAGCAGCCGGAGCGGGGGCTACAATGAGCAGTTCTTC,CASSRSGGYNEQFF
15,TRBJ2-7,TRBV6-2/TRBV6-3,many,NA,TGTGCCAGCAGTTACGCCGGGATAAATACCTACGAGCAGTACTTC,CASSYAGINTYEQYF
14,TRBJ2-7,TRBV19,many,TRBD1,TGTGCCAGTAGTATGGGACAGAGGAGCTACGAGCAGTACTTC,CASSMGQRSYEQYF
14,TRBJ2-7,TRBV12-3/TRBV12-4,many,NA,TGTGCCAGCAGTTTGGGCAGGGGCGGCGTGGAGCAGTACTTC,CASSLGRGGVEQYF
14,TRBJ2-7,TRBV5-1,many,TRBD2,TGCGCCAGCAGCGGCAGGGTAGCGGGCTACGAGCAGTACTTC,CASSGRVAGYEQYF
13,TRBJ1-1,TRBV7-2,many,NA,TGTGCCAGCAGTAGGGGTGGGAACACTGAAGCTTTCTTT,CASSRGGNTEAFF
15,TRBJ2-3,TRBV12-5,many,TRBD2,TGTGCTAGTGGGTCTAGCGGGAGGATGGGATATACGCAGTATTTT,CASGSSGRMGYTQYF
16,TRBJ1-1,TRBV9,many,NA,TGTGCCAGCAGCGGGGGAGCAGGGGTCTTTTCTTCTGAAGCTTTCTTT,CASSGGAGVFSSEAFF
15,TRBJ2-7,TRBV7-8,NA,TRBD1,TGTGCCAGCAGCTCCCATATTGACAGGGTCCTTGAGCAGTACTTC,CASSSHIDRVLEQYF
15,TRBJ2-5,TRBV7-9,few,NA,TGTGCCAGCAGCTTTCGACAGGGGAGGGGAGAGACCCAGTACTTC,CASSFRQGRGETQYF
18,TRBJ2-5,TRBV11-2,many,TRBD2,TGTGCCAGCAGCTTAGTTCAAGCGGGGGCCGGAACCCGGGGGAAGCAGTACTTC,CASSLVQAGAGTRGKQYF
12,TRBJ1-1,TRBV29-1,many,NA,TGCAGCGCCACCAGGGCGAGCACTGAAGCTTTCTTT,CSATRASTEAFF
14,TRBJ2-7,TRBV5-1,many,NA,TGCGCCAGCAGCTTGGCCGGCAGAGCCTACGAGCAGTACTTC,CASSLAGRAYEQYF
15,TRBJ1-6,TRBV5-4,many,TRBD1,TGTGCCAGCACCTTAGCCGGGACAGGGGTTTCACCCCTCCACTTT,CASTLAGTGVSPLHF
13,TRBJ1-6,TRBV20-1,few,NA,TGCAGTGCCCTGAAGGGCCTAAATTCACCCCTCCACTTT,CSALKGLNSPLHF
13,TRBJ2-7,TRBV5-1,many,NA,TGCGCCAGCAGCATTGTTGAGGGCTACGAGCAGTACTTC,CASSIVEGYEQYF
15,TRBJ2-1,TRBV29-1,many,TRBD1,TGCAGCGTTAAGGGGGCCCCCGGGACATACAATGAGCAGTTCTTC,CSVKGAPGTYNEQFF
15,TRBJ2-2,TRBV6-2/TRBV6-3,many,NA,TGTGCCACCCTGGACGGGGGCTACGATACCGGGGAGCTGTTTTTT,CATLDGGYDTGELFF
17,TRBJ2-7,TRBV7-9,many,TRBD1,TGTGCCAGCAGCTTAGGATCCGGGACAGGGGGCGATTCCGAGCAGTACTTC,CASSLGSGTGGDSEQYF
15,TRBJ2-7,TRBV28,many,TRBD2,TGTGCCAGCACCCTACTAGCGGGAGGCTCCTACGAGCAGTACTTC,CASTLLAGGSYEQYF
14,TRBJ1-2,TRBV27,many,NA,TGTGCCAGCAGTTTATTCCAAGGGGACTATGGCTACACCTTC,CASSLFQGDYGYTF
16,TRBJ2-5,TRBV29-1,many,NA,TGCAGCCTAATTGAGGGACAAGGGGCCCTAAAATTGACCCAGTACTTC,CSLIEGQGALKLTQYF
14,TRBJ2-5,TRBV5-5,many,NA,TGTGCCAGCAGCTCGCAGCGGGCCCAAGAGACCCAGTACTTC,CASSSQRAQETQYF
15,TRBJ1-3,TRBV11-2,few,NA,TGTGCCAGCAGCTCGACGGGCTCAAGGGGAAACACCATATATTTT,CASSSTGSRGNTIYF